These 27 T cell receptor beta chains were sequenced from one sample in a study of shared clonotypes between healthy human individuals. Libraries were prepared by immunoSEQ multiplex PCR; TCRdb keeps only in-frame clonotypes and omits some of them. The table has 950,000 to 1,300,000 clones, under 80% seen once; the top ten hold approximately 1.5%. What was sequenced was memory CD4+ T cells sorted from blood. This sample's subset: CD45RA-negative fraction. These TCRs come from a man younger than 35 in good health.

This rearrangement joins TRBV19 to TRBJ2-1, with D perhaps TRBD2 (5 bases). CDR3 size: 15 residues. Germline lookup yields CDR1 LNHDA and CDR2 SQIVND (reference sequence). The ends were cut back, 7 bases at V and 0 bases at J, with 13 bases in the middle. In DNA form, the CDR3 reads TGTGCCAGTACCGACGACGGAGGCTCCTACAATGAGCAGTTCTTC. Translation: CASTDDGGSYNEQFF.

A few counts support this clone. The rearrangement uses TRBV19 and TRBJ1-4; D is undetermined. From germline, CDR1 is LNHDA and CDR2 SQIVND (reference sequence). V shed 8 bases and J shed 7 bases, with 14 bases lying between them. The CDR3 is made up of 13 amino acids. CDR3 bases: TGTGCCAGTTTGGACGGGTTTTTTGAAAAACTGTTTTTT. The encoded protein is CASLDGFFEKLFF.

The CDR3 region has the DNA TGTGCCAGCAGTACCCAGCGGGGGGGCACCGGGGAGCTGTTTTTT. Residues: CASSTQRGGTGELFF. The gene calls are TRBV28 and TRBJ2-2; 10 bases match TRBD2. The CDR3 length is 15 residues. J lost 4 bases, V lost 5 bases, and 4 bases had no gene match. Looked up from germline, CDR1 is MDHEN and CDR2 is SYDVKM.

This clone was seen a handful of times. The chain carries TRBV5-6 and TRBJ2-1; 9 nucleotides agree with TRBD2. The CDR3 contains 16 residues. V lost 4 bases and J lost 8; bases outside the gene matches: 13. Germline loops: CDR1 SGHDT, CDR2 YYEEEE. CDR3 amino acids: CASSTPGREGLDEQFF. The CDR3 nucleotides are TGTGCCAGCAGCACTCCAGGGCGGGAGGGCCTGGATGAGCAGTTCTTC. The full variable domain, with the rest looked up from reference TRBV5-6 and TRBJ2-1, is DAGVTQSPTHLIKTRGQQVTLRCSPKSGHDTVSWYQQALGQGPQFIFQYYEEEERQRGNFPDRFSGHQFPNYSSELNVNALLLGDSALYLCASSTPGREGLDEQFFGPGTRLTVL.

V and J are TRBV6-5 and TRBJ1-3; 8 bases fit TRBD1. CDR1 and CDR2 (germline): MNHEY, SVGAGI. After removal of 5 bases from V and 4 bases from J, the junction contained 4 bases not matched to a gene. CDR3 size: 14 residues. The CDR3 coding sequence is TGTGCCAGCAGTCCGACAGGGGCGGGAAACACCATATATTTT. Its protein is CASSPTGAGNTIYF.

V is TRBV6-5 and J is TRBJ2-5; 9 bases agree with TRBD2. CDR1 and CDR2 from the germline V gene are MNHEY and SVGAGI. The V and J ends lost 11 bases and 2 bases, in that order; junction bases with no gene match: 9. The CDR3 sequence is 14 residues long. The CDR3, as DNA: TGTGCCTCACGGCGGGGGGGCCGGCAAGAGACCCAGTACTTC. Its protein is CASRRGGRQETQYF.

This sequence joins TRBV2 and TRBJ1-2; TRBD1 is a possible D gene (5 bases). V was clipped by 2 bases and J by 2 bases, with 9 bases between them. This CDR3 has 14 residues. CDR1 SNHLY and CDR2 FYNNEI come from the germline V gene. This CDR3 reads CASSELGGNYGYTF. The DNA of the CDR3 is TGTGCCAGCAGTGAACTCGGGGGGAACTATGGCTACACCTTC.

This clone was observed many times. The gene calls are TRBV7-8 and TRBJ2-1; 8 bases are shared with TRBD2. The CDR3 is made up of 15 amino acids. V lost 5 bases, J lost 2 bases, and 5 bases stayed unmatched. Germline CDR1 reads SGHVS; CDR2 reads FQNEAQ. The DNA for the CDR3 is TGTGCCAGCAGCCCCAGCGGGGGACCCTACAATGAGCAGTTCTTC. This codes for CASSPSGGPYNEQFF.

This clone appeared a few times. The chain links TRBV19 to TRBJ2-3; TRBD2 matches 8 bases. The CDR3 covers 16 residues. V gave up 6 bases and J gave up 2 bases; unmatched junction bases: 10. Germline lookup yields CDR1 LNHDA and CDR2 SQIVND (reference sequence). CDR3 in amino acids: CASRSPGGGYTDTQYF. Here the CDR3 DNA reads TGTGCCAGTAGATCCCCTGGCGGGGGGTACACAGATACGCAGTATTTT.

This chain joins TRBV6-1 and TRBJ1-4; D perhaps matches TRBD1 (5 bases). CDR1 is MNHNS, CDR2 SASEGT, per germline. CDR3 length equals 17 residues. Deletions cut 4 bases from V and 15 bases from J, with 30 bases between. CDR3: CASSAFRSAGTSTRVFF. Here the CDR3 DNA reads TGTGCCAGCAGTGCCTTCCGGTCGGCAGGGACCTCGACCAGGGTGTTTTTT.

The chain is built from TRBV6-5 and TRBJ2-7; D possibly corresponds to TRBD2 (5 bases). There are 15 residues in the CDR3. Trimming took off 4 bases at V and 0 bases at J, with 13 bases between the two ends. Germline V gene lookup returns CDR1 MNHEY and CDR2 SVGAGI. The CDR3 protein is CASSSPTRSSYEQYF. CDR3 DNA: TGTGCCAGCAGTTCCCCCACTAGGAGCTCCTACGAGCAGTACTTC.

This rearrangement joins TRBV2 to TRBJ2-7; 8 nucleotides line up with TRBD1. Germline lookup yields CDR1 SNHLY and CDR2 FYNNEI. The CDR3 is 14 residues long. V shed 5 bases and J 6 bases; nucleotides not matched to a gene: 9. The CDR3 region is CASSPDRALVEQYF. CDR3 in DNA: TGTGCCAGCAGTCCGGACAGGGCACTTGTCGAGCAGTACTTC.

The J gene is TRBJ1-2, the V gene TRBV19; 8 positions agree with TRBD1. The germline CDR1 and CDR2 sequences are LNHDA and SQIVND (reference sequence). This CDR3 is 13 amino acids long. The V and J ends lost 5 bases and 9 bases, in that order; junction bases with no gene match: 8. This CDR3 reads CASSFRGLLSYTF. The CDR3, as DNA: TGTGCCAGTAGTTTCAGGGGGCTTTTGAGCTACACCTTC.

The V call is TRBV19, the J call TRBJ2-5; 9 nucleotides line up with TRBD2. The CDR3 covers 16 residues. Germline-derived CDR1 and CDR2 are LNHDA and SQIVND (reference sequence). With V trimmed by 4 bases and J by 4 bases, 10 bases remained unmatched. The CDR3 nucleotides read TGTGCCAGTAGTAAATCGAGTAGCGGGAGCTCAGAGACCCAGTACTTC. Amino acid sequence: CASSKSSSGSSETQYF.

The count of this clone is one. Other DNA sequences in this sample translate to the same CDR3. The J gene is TRBJ2-3, the V gene TRBV12-5; D not certain. The V and J ends lost 6 bases and 0 bases respectively, with 4 bases between them. Germline CDR1 is LGHNT and CDR2 is FRNRAP. The CDR3 contains 12 residues. CDR3 amino acids: CASGPSTDTQYF. DNA for the CDR3: TGTGCTAGTGGCCCTAGCACAGATACGCAGTATTTT.

This clone appeared many times. The gene calls are TRBV7-6 and TRBJ2-3; D might be TRBD2 (5 bases). The CDR3 length is 16 residues. In germline, CDR1 is SGHVS, CDR2 FNYEAQ. The ends were cut back, 5 bases at V and 2 bases at J, with 17 bases in the middle. The CDR3 region has the DNA TGTGCCAGCAGCCCTAGAGGGTCCGGACTCACAGATACGCAGTATTTT. Protein: CASSPRGSGLTDTQYF.

The chain couples TRBV2 to TRBJ2-5, with TRBD1 matching 9 bases. Germline V lookup: CDR1 SNHLY, CDR2 FYNNEI. J lost 1 base, V lost 6 bases, and 6 bases had no gene match. The CDR3 contains 15 residues. CDR3 loop: CASRRTGAFQETQYF. In nucleotides, the CDR3 is TGTGCCAGCAGAAGGACAGGGGCCTTCCAAGAGACCCAGTACTTC. Full variable domain (missing parts from reference TRBV2 and TRBJ2-5): EPEVTQTPSHQVTQMGQEVILRCVPISNHLYFYWYRQILGQKVEFLVSFYNNEISEKSEIFDDQFSVERPDGSNFTLKIRSTKLEDSAMYFCASRRTGAFQETQYFGPGTRLLVL.

V is TRBV18 and J is TRBJ1-4; D uncertain. The ends were cut back, 2 bases at V and 0 bases at J, with 10 bases in the middle. This CDR3 contains 16 residues. The germline V gene has CDR1 KGHSH and CDR2 LQKENI. CDR3 coding DNA: TGTGCCAGCTCACCAAAAGGGCAGGCAACTAATGAAAAACTGTTTTTT. It yields the protein CASSPKGQATNEKLFF. Filled out from reference TRBV18 and TRBJ1-4, the complete variable domain reads NAGVMQNPRHLVRRRGQEARLRCSPMKGHSHVYWYRQLPEEGLKFMVYLQKENIIDESGMPKERFSAEFPKEGPSILRIQQVVRGDSAAYFCASSPKGQATNEKLFFGSGTQLSVL.

There are many counts of this clone. The chain uses TRBV2 and TRBJ2-7, with D perhaps TRBD1 (6 bases). The germline CDR1 and CDR2 sequences are SNHLY and FYNNEI. The CDR3 sequence is 16 residues long. Between the trimmed V and J ends, which lost 7 bases and 0 bases, there was a span of 19 bases. CDR3 DNA: TGTGCCAGCATTAGGTCCCGGGACACTAGCTCCTACGAGCAGTACTTC. Its translation is CASIRSRDTSSYEQYF.

This clone has a single count. This chain links TRBV28 with TRBJ1-2; D call uncertain. The germline CDR1 and CDR2 sequences are MDHEN and SYDVKM. This CDR3 has 13 residues. V gave up 8 bases and J gave up 8 bases, with 18 bases separating them. CDR3 amino acids: CASGKGKAEGYTF. The CDR3 nucleotides read TGTGCCAGCGGGAAAGGAAAGGCGGAGGGCTACACCTTC.

The V gene is TRBV6-5, the J gene TRBJ2-5; TRBD1 matches at 11 bases. The CDR3 runs to 14 residues. V lost 10 bases to trimming and J lost 1 base; unmatched junction nucleotides: 5. Germline CDR1 is MNHEY and CDR2 is SVGAGI. The CDR3, as DNA: TGTGCCACTAGGGACAGGGGGTTCCAAGAGACCCAGTACTTC. It specifies CATRDRGFQETQYF.

This chain connects TRBV30 to TRBJ2-3, with unresolved D. In germline, CDR1 is GTSNPN, CDR2 SVGIG (reference sequence). The CDR3 spans 11 residues. Deletions cut 1 base from V and 7 bases from J, with 6 bases between. The DNA of the CDR3 is TGTGCCTGGAGTGCTGGAAATACGCAGTATTTT. This sequence encodes CAWSAGNTQYF.

CDR3 in DNA: TGTGCCAGTAGTATAGGGAGACGGGACTATGGCTACACCTTC. Its translation is CASSIGRRDYGYTF. The rearrangement joins TRBV19 to TRBJ1-2, with no clear D. Per germline, CDR1 LNHDA and CDR2 SQIVND (reference sequence). The CDR3 is made up of 14 amino acids. V lost 1 base to trimming and J lost 3 bases, with 9 bases between them.

The chain employs TRBV6-6 and TRBJ1-2; a possible D gene is TRBD1 (5 bases). Germline V gene sequence: CDR1 MNHNY, CDR2 SVGAGI (reference sequence). Trimming shortened V by 7 bases and J by 7 bases, and 16 bases separated the two germline ends. The CDR3 runs to 13 residues. The CDR3 sequence: CASTFSGGAGYTF. CDR3 DNA: TGTGCCAGCACCTTCTCGGGGGGAGCTGGCTACACCTTC.

This clone has just a few counts. The same CDR3 arises from other DNA sequences in this sample as well. The chain has TRBV6-1 and TRBJ1-1, with a possible D match to TRBD1 (5 bases). V was shortened by 4 bases and J by 0 bases, with 6 bases between the two germline ends. Germline V gene lookup returns CDR1 MNHNS and CDR2 SASEGT. The CDR3 runs 13 residues. CDR3 residues: CASSGQLNTEAFF. The DNA of the CDR3 is TGTGCCAGCAGTGGACAGCTGAACACTGAAGCTTTCTTT.

This clone was seen a handful of times. The genes are TRBV5-4 and TRBJ2-5, with D hard to call. The CDR3 length is 12 residues. Germline CDR1 is SGHNT and CDR2 is YYREEE (reference sequence). V lost 0 bases and J 5 bases, leaving 5 bases between the germline ends. CDR3 sequence reads: CASSLAGETQYF. The CDR3 nucleotides read TGTGCCAGCAGCTTGGCCGGGGAGACCCAGTACTTC.

This clone was recorded many times. The same CDR3 arises from other DNA sequences in this sample as well. CDR3 region: CAWRPGTTDTQYF. Written as DNA, the CDR3 is TGTGCCTGGAGACCCGGGACTACAGATACGCAGTATTTT. This chain uses TRBV30 with TRBJ2-3, with D maybe TRBD2 (6 bases). The CDR3 totals 13 residues. The V end lost 3 bases, the J end lost 3 bases, and 10 bases lay between the germline ends. CDR1 is GTSNPN and CDR2 is SVGIG in the germline V gene (reference sequence).